The 24 T cell receptor beta chains below were found in one sample sequenced in a study of control samples from healthy donors and cancer patients. Using immunoSEQ multiplex PCR, the repertoire was profiled, and TCRdb retains in-frame clones only, with some absent. The sample has fewer than 85,000 clones; roughly 90% are singletons. The sample comprised blood. The receptors stem from a man aged 50 or older in good health.

This chain connects TRBV30 to TRBJ1-5; TRBD1 aligns across 7 bases. J gave up 2 bases and V 1 base, and 2 bases lay outside the gene matches. Germline V gene data show CDR1 as GTSNPN and CDR2 as SVGIG (reference sequence). The CDR3 is 14 amino acids. CDR3 protein: CAWSGTGGNQPQHF. In DNA form, the CDR3 reads TGTGCCTGGAGTGGGACAGGAGGCAATCAGCCCCAGCATTTT.

The chain employs TRBV2 and TRBJ2-7; D is tentatively TRBD1 or TRBD2 (5 bases each). Trimming removed 3 bases at V and 5 bases at J, with 8 bases between. Germline V gene lookup returns CDR1 SNHLY and CDR2 FYNNEI. The CDR3 has 12 amino acids. The CDR3 sequence: CASSEWGHEQYF. The CDR3 DNA reads as TGTGCCAGCAGTGAGTGGGGACACGAGCAGTACTTC.

The chain combines TRBV7-2 with TRBJ2-3; 10 bases match TRBD2. The CDR3 has 15 amino acids. CDR1 and CDR2 from the germline V gene are SGHTA and FQGNSA. The V gene end was trimmed by 5 bases and the J gene end by 1 base; junction bases not matched to a gene: 3. The CDR3 is CASSRTSGGTDTQYF. CDR3 DNA: TGTGCCAGCAGCCGCACTAGCGGGGGCACAGATACGCAGTATTTT.

A word on this clone: Additional DNA sequences in this sample encode the identical CDR3. The gene calls are TRBV10-3 and TRBJ1-1; D unclear. This CDR3 contains 11 residues. V lost 6 bases and J 1 base, leaving 3 bases between the germline ends. From germline, CDR1 is ENHRY and CDR2 SYGVKD. The CDR3 sequence is CAIRGNTEAFF. In nucleotides, the CDR3 is TGTGCCATCAGGGGGAACACTGAAGCTTTCTTT.

This chain uses TRBV11-2 with TRBJ1-4, with 10 bases aligning to TRBD1. The ends lost 4 bases at V and 3 bases at J; junction bases unmatched: 8. This CDR3 comprises 17 residues. Per the germline V gene, CDR1 is SGHAT and CDR2 is FQNNGV. The CDR3 DNA reads as TGTGCCAGCAGCTCATTAATGACAGGGGGCCCTAATGAAAAACTGTTTTTT. Translating gives CASSSLMTGGPNEKLFF.

This sequence joins TRBV5-1 and TRBJ1-1; no firm D call. The CDR3 is 12 residues long. Germline assignment: CDR1 SGHRS and CDR2 YFSETQ. V was shortened by 0 bases and J by 8 bases, with 8 bases between the two germline ends. The DNA for the CDR3 is TGCGCCAGCAGCTTGGGGGTTGCGGAAGCTTTCTTT. This sequence encodes CASSLGVAEAFF.

As for this clone: Germline is not matched at one junction end, which may reflect a read error. The chain couples TRBV5-1 to TRBJ1-3; maybe TRBD1 (5 bases). The CDR3 loop spans 17 amino acids. CDR1 is SGHRS and CDR2 is YFSETQ in the germline V gene. This CDR3 reads CASSLEVTGRRGNAIYF. CDR3 DNA sequence: TGCGCCAGCAGCTTGGAAGTCACGGGGCGCCGAGGAAACGCCATATATTTT. The whole variable domain, remainder taken from reference TRBV5-1 and TRBJ1-3, is KAGVTQTPRYLIKTRGQQVTLSCSPISGHRSVSWYQQTPGQGLQFLFEYFSETQRNKGNFPGRFSGRQFSNSRSEMNVSTLELGDSALYLCASSLEVTGRRGNAIYFGEGSWLTVV.

The rearrangement links TRBV18 to TRBJ2-6; D is undetermined. CDR3 size: 15 residues. Germline values: CDR1 KGHSH, CDR2 LQKENI. The germline V and J ends were trimmed by 2 bases and 0 bases, with 5 bases remaining between them. Here the CDR3 DNA reads TGTGCCAGCTCACCAGGGATCTCTGGGGCCAACGTCCTGACTTTC. Amino acid sequence: CASSPGISGANVLTF.

The chain has TRBV7-2 and TRBJ2-7, with D possibly TRBD2 on 6 matching bases. The CDR3 is 14 residues long. V dropped 1 base and J dropped 1 base, with 8 bases sitting between them. In germline, CDR1 is SGHTA, CDR2 FQGNSA. The chain's CDR3 is CASSLGGLSYEQYF. CDR3 sequence (DNA): TGTGCCAGCAGCTTAGGGGGACTTTCCTACGAGCAGTACTTC.

V is TRBV4-3 and J is TRBJ1-2; 8 bases match TRBD1. V trimming: 1 base; J trimming: 2 bases; junction bases outside the gene matches: 6. CDR3 length: 16 residues. Germline V gene sequence: CDR1 LGHNA, CDR2 YSLEER. CDR3 DNA sequence: TGCGCCAGCAGCCAAGGGACAGGGAACACAAACTATGGCTACACCTTC. Translated, it gives CASSQGTGNTNYGYTF.

The chain combines TRBV5-1 with TRBJ1-5; 7 bases are shared with TRBD1. CDR1 is SGHRS and CDR2 is YFSETQ in the germline V gene. The CDR3 is 15 amino acids. Germline trimming cut 0 bases from V and 2 bases from J; bases unmatched to any gene: 2. CDR3 in amino acids: CASSLGQGGNQPQHF. CDR3 in DNA: TGCGCCAGCAGCTTGGGACAGGGCGGCAATCAGCCCCAGCATTTT.

This chain links TRBV7-6 with TRBJ2-2, with 14 bases lining up with TRBD2. The J segment lost 2 bases and the V segment lost 6 bases, leaving 5 bases of the junction unmatched. Germline V gene sequence: CDR1 SGHVS, CDR2 FNYEAQ. This CDR3 has 17 amino acids. The CDR3, as DNA: TGTGCCAGCAGATGGACTAGCGGGGGGCCAAACACCGGGGAGCTGTTTTTT. It codes for CASRWTSGGPNTGELFF.

The J gene is TRBJ1-5, the V gene TRBV6-7, with a possible D match to TRBD1 (6 bases). TRBV6-7 is an ORF; its function is uncertain. V lost 5 bases to trimming and J lost 5 bases, with 22 bases between them. The CDR3 contains 17 residues. The DNA for the CDR3 is TGTGCCAGCAGTATACAGGGTCCCCCCTCAATATATCAGCCCCAGCATTTT. Translated: CASSIQGPPSIYQPQHF.

This clone was recorded once. This chain links TRBV30 with TRBJ1-1, with a weak D call TRBD1 (5 bases). There are 15 residues in the CDR3. Trimming cost V 0 bases and J 4 bases, with 15 bases left between them. Germline CDR1 GTSNPN, CDR2 SVGIG (reference sequence). CDR3 in amino acids: CAWSVPRDGVTEAFF. In DNA form, the CDR3 reads TGTGCCTGGAGTGTACCGAGGGACGGAGTCACTGAAGCTTTCTTT. Combining the CDR3 with reference TRBV30 and TRBJ1-1 gives the whole variable domain SQTIHQWPATLVQPVGSPLSLECTVEGTSNPNLYWYRQAAGRGLQLLFYSVGIGQISSEVPQNLSASRPQDRQFILSSKKLLLSDSGFYLCAWSVPRDGVTEAFFGQGTRLTVV.

The chain couples TRBV5-1 to TRBJ1-1; the D gene is possibly TRBD1 (5 bases). The V gene lost 4 bases and the J gene lost 5 bases, with 12 bases spanning the gap. Germline CDR1 is SGHRS and CDR2 is YFSETQ. The CDR3 spans 13 residues. DNA for the CDR3: TGCGCCAGCAGCCCAGGGCAACAAACTGAAGCTTTCTTT. Its translation: CASSPGQQTEAFF.

This sequence joins TRBV2 and TRBJ1-1; 7 bases line up with TRBD1. Losses at the gene ends were 7 bases for V and 9 bases for J; bases not matched to a gene: 5. The V gene's germline CDR1 is SNHLY and CDR2 FYNNEI. The CDR3 runs to 11 residues. The CDR3 DNA reads TGTGCCAGCACCCAGGGGGAGAAAGCTTTCTTT. Translating gives CASTQGEKAFF.

The chain links TRBV7-9 to TRBJ1-5, with TRBD1 as a possible D gene (5 bases). This CDR3 spans 14 amino acids. Germline CDR1 is SEHNR and CDR2 is FQNEAQ (reference sequence). The ends were cut back, 5 bases at V and 5 bases at J, with 13 bases in the middle. CDR3 protein: CASSPAGSYQPQHF. Written as DNA, the CDR3 is TGTGCCAGCAGCCCGGCAGGGTCCTATCAGCCCCAGCATTTT.

The chain recombines TRBV21-1 with TRBJ1-1; the D call TRBD1 from the table was never checked on the DNA. TRBV21-1 corresponds to a pseudogene. The CDR3 consists of 15 residues. This chain's CDR3 is CASSKAEGQNTEAFF. CDR3 DNA sequence: TGTGCCAGCAGCAAAGCCGAGGGACAGAACACTGAAGCTTTCTTT.

The rearrangement uses TRBV29-1 and TRBJ2-1; 15 nucleotides agree with TRBD2. The CDR3 runs 16 residues. The V segment lost 2 bases and the J segment 7 bases; nucleotides outside the gene matches: 6. Germline V gene lookup returns CDR1 SQVTM and CDR2 ANQGSEA. CDR3 DNA sequence: TGCAGCGTTGAAAGGACTAGCGGGGGGGCCCGTAATGAGCAGTTCTTC. This translates into CSVERTSGGARNEQFF.

The genes are TRBV3-1 (or the pseudogene TRBV3-2) and TRBJ2-2; D gene ambiguous. V was pared by 3 bases and J by 4 bases, with 3 bases between. The V gene's germline CDR1 is LGHDT and CDR2 YNNKEL (reference sequence). This CDR3 has 12 residues. DNA of the CDR3: TGTGCCAGCAGCCAGGGCACCGGGGAGCTGTTTTTT. Residues: CASSQGTGELFF.

The chain joins TRBV7-9 to TRBJ1-4; no firm D call. There are 15 residues in the CDR3. Germline-derived CDR1 and CDR2 are SEHNR and FQNEAQ (reference sequence). V lost 4 bases to trimming and J lost 0 bases, with 9 bases between them. CDR3 protein: CASSSPGATNEKLFF. CDR3 nucleotide sequence: TGTGCCAGCAGCTCCCCAGGAGCAACTAATGAAAAACTGTTTTTT. Full variable domain (outside the CDR3, taken from reference TRBV7-9 and TRBJ1-4): DTGVSQNPRHKITKRGQNVTFRCDPISEHNRLYWYRQTLGQGPEFLTYFQNEAQLEKSRLLSDRFSAERPKGSFSTLEIQRTEQGDSAMYLCASSSPGATNEKLFFGSGTQLSVL.

The chain combines TRBV23-1 with TRBJ2-5, with D perhaps matching TRBD1 or TRBD2 (5 bases each). TRBV23-1 is an ORF for which the function is uncertain. This CDR3 is built from 15 residues. Trimming stripped 3 bases from V and 0 bases from J, with 11 bases between. The chain's CDR3 is CASSHSGTYQETQYF. CDR3 nucleotides: TGCGCCAGCAGTCACTCTGGGACCTACCAAGAGACCCAGTACTTC.

V and J are TRBV10-3 and TRBJ1-4; D gene uncertain. Germline-derived CDR1 and CDR2 are ENHRY and SYGVKD. V lost 3 bases, J lost 4 bases, and 6 bases lay in between. The CDR3 consists of 13 residues. CDR3 protein: CAISDGDNEKLFF. As DNA, the CDR3 is TGTGCCATCAGTGATGGGGATAATGAAAAACTGTTTTTT.

This clone came up a few times. The chain links TRBV5-5 to TRBJ1-5; D not certain. The germline gives CDR1 SGHKS, CDR2 YYEKEE (reference sequence). Trimming removed 2 bases at V and 7 bases at J, with 13 bases between. This CDR3 spans 14 amino acids. This CDR3 is CASSFQGNDQPQHF. CDR3 nucleotides: TGTGCCAGCAGCTTCCAAGGGAACGACCAGCCCCAGCATTTT.